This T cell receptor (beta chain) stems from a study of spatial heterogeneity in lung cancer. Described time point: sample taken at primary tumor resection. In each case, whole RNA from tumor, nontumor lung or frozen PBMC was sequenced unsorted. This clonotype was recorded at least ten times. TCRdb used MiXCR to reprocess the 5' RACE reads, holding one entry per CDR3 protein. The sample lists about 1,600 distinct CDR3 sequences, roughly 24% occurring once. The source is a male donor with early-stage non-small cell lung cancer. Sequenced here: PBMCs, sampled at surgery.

The CDR3 region has the DNA TGTGCCACTCGTGACGGGGGCGCGGCTAATGAAAAACTGTTTTTT. As protein: CATRDGGAANEKLFF. This chain links TRBV10-3 with TRBJ1-4; tentative D call: TRBD1 (6 bases). This CDR3 spans 15 amino acids. Germline loops: CDR1 ENHRY, CDR2 SYGVKD. V lost 10 bases, J lost 3 bases, and 18 bases lay in between.